The rows below give T cell receptor beta chains drawn from one sample of a study of blood T cells in healthy people across ages. From the 5' RACE reads, TCRdb called clonotypes with MiXCR, one entry per CDR3 protein. The data show about 780,000 distinct CDR3 sequences, about half seen once. Sample: blood. These TCRs come from an elderly man in good health. Each CDR3 is given with its conserved first and last residue. The D gene is left open where the match is weak. Only some rows state a clone size, as once, few, many or a class for expanded clones.

clone_size,d_call,j_call,v_call,cdr3_nt,cdr3_aa
NA,NA,TRBJ2-4,TRBV20-1,TGCAGTGCTAGGTCCCAAAGGGGGACCTCAGCCAAAAACATTCAGTACTTC,CSARSQRGTSAKNIQYF
NA,TRBD2,TRBJ2-1,TRBV4-2,TGTGCCAGCAGCGCCGGGACTAGCGGGACTAACAATGAGCAGTTCTTC,CASSAGTSGTNNEQFF
few,TRBD1,TRBJ2-2,TRBV6-2/TRBV6-3,TGTGCCAGCAGTTACAACAGGGGCACCGGGGAGCTGTTTTTT,CASSYNRGTGELFF
NA,NA,TRBJ2-2,TRBV29-1,TGCAGCGTTGACGGAAACAGGGCGAACACCGGGGAGCTGTTTTTT,CSVDGNRANTGELFF
once,NA,TRBJ1-2,TRBV6-5,TGTGCCAGCAGTTATGCTCATTCTGGTCCCAATGGCTACACCTTC,CASSYAHSGPNGYTF
NA,TRBD2,TRBJ2-7,TRBV7-2,TGTGCCAGCAGCTATAGCGGGAGAGACGATGAGCAGTACTTC,CASSYSGRDDEQYF
NA,NA,TRBJ1-4,TRBV29-1,TGCAGCGGAGGGGCGCGAAATGAAAAACTGTTTTTT,CSGGARNEKLFF
few,NA,TRBJ2-1,TRBV20-1,TGCAGTGCTACCTTAGTAGATGAGCAGTTCTTC,CSATLVDEQFF
NA,TRBD2,TRBJ2-1,TRBV7-2,TGTGCCAGCTCAACGACTAGCGGGAGGGCCAATGAGCAGTTCTTC,CASSTTSGRANEQFF
few,NA,TRBJ2-2,TRBV20-1,TGCAGTGCTAGGGTCGAGGTGACCCGGGAGCTGTTTTTT,CSARVEVTRELFF
few,NA,TRBJ2-3,TRBV29-1,TGCAGCGTTGGACCCCGCACAGATACGCAGTATTTT,CSVGPRTDTQYF
few,TRBD2,TRBJ2-7,TRBV20-1,TGCAGTGCTAACCGGCCGGGACTAGCGGGAGTCGAGCAGTACTTC,CSANRPGLAGVEQYF
NA,NA,TRBJ2-5,TRBV10-2,TGCGCCAGCAGTGATAGAACCAACTCGGGGACCCAGTACTTC,CASSDRTNSGTQYF
few,TRBD1,TRBJ1-2,TRBV10-3,TGTGCCATCAGAACGGGACAGAGTAACTATGGCTACACCTTC,CAIRTGQSNYGYTF
few,NA,TRBJ2-3,TRBV24-1,TGTGCCACCAGTGATTTGCTCAGCACAGATACGCAGTATTTT,CATSDLLSTDTQYF
many,NA,TRBJ2-1,TRBV7-2,TGTGCCAGCAGGTTAGGTGTAGTGCAGTTCTTC,CASRLGVVQFF
few,NA,TRBJ2-2,TRBV20-1,TGCAGTGTGAGACGGGCCACCGGGGAGCTGTTTTTT,CSVRRATGELFF
NA,NA,TRBJ2-6,TRBV5-8,TGTGCCAGCAGCTTGGCCGTAGGGCGGAGCCGCTCTGGGGCCAACGTCCTGACTTTC,CASSLAVGRSRSGANVLTF
NA,NA,TRBJ2-3,TRBV4-1,TGCGCCAGCAGCCAAGCGGGCTCACGTACAAGAGATACGCAGTATTTT,CASSQAGSRTRDTQYF
few,TRBD2,TRBJ2-1,TRBV20-1,TGCAGTGCTAGACTTAGCGGGAGAGTCAATGAGCAGTTCTTC,CSARLSGRVNEQFF
NA,NA,TRBJ2-7,TRBV10-3,TGTGCCACCAGTGAGTTGGAATACGAGCAGTACTTC,CATSELEYEQYF
few,TRBD1,TRBJ2-3,TRBV2,TGTGCCAGCAGTTTTCTCGGACAGGGCACAGATACGCAGTATTTT,CASSFLGQGTDTQYF
NA,NA,TRBJ2-7,TRBV6-5,TGTGCCAGCAGTTACTCGAGTAGAGCCTACGAGCAGTACTTC,CASSYSSRAYEQYF
many,TRBD2,TRBJ2-1,TRBV4-3,TGCGCCAGCAGCCATACTAGCGGGAGGGCCCTTGAGCAGTTCTTC,CASSHTSGRALEQFF
NA,TRBD2,TRBJ2-1,TRBV30,TGTGCCTGGAGTATAATTTGGTCTAGCGGGAGGGCCGGCGGGTACAATGAGCAGTTCTTC,CAWSIIWSSGRAGGYNEQFF
few,NA,TRBJ2-7,TRBV20-1,TGCAGTGCTAGCTCCCCAGGGGGGACCTACGAGCAGTACTTC,CSASSPGGTYEQYF
NA,NA,TRBJ1-5,TRBV5-1,TGCGCCAGCAGCCGGACACCCTATAGCAATCAGCCCCAGCATTTT,CASSRTPYSNQPQHF
NA,NA,TRBJ2-7,TRBV29-1,TGCAGCGTTGAGGGGGCTTTGACCTACGAGCAGTACTTC,CSVEGALTYEQYF
NA,NA,TRBJ2-7,TRBV4-2,TGTGCCAGCAGCCAGGAGTTTCTGGACAATGAGCAGTACTTC,CASSQEFLDNEQYF
NA,NA,TRBJ1-6,TRBV7-9,TGTGCAATCGGGGACATTTCTTCACCCCTCCACTTT,CAIGDISSPLHF
NA,NA,TRBJ2-7,TRBV4-1,TGCGCCAGCAGCCCCCTATACGGGGCCCGCTCCTACGAGCAGTACTTC,CASSPLYGARSYEQYF
NA,TRBD1,TRBJ2-5,TRBV5-1,TGCGCCAGCAGGGTTGGACAGGGGGTCCAAGAGACCCAGTACTTC,CASRVGQGVQETQYF
NA,NA,TRBJ1-1,TRBV6-2/TRBV6-3,TGTGCCAGCAGTTCTGGCCCAGGCGCCACTGAAGCTTTCTTT,CASSSGPGATEAFF
NA,NA,TRBJ2-3,TRBV11-2,TGTGCCAGCACCCGAAGAGGGGATAACACAGATACGCAGTATTTT,CASTRRGDNTDTQYF
few,TRBD1,TRBJ1-6,TRBV5-1,TGCGCCAGCAGCTTGGACGGACAGGGGGATTCACCCCTCCACTTT,CASSLDGQGDSPLHF
NA,NA,TRBJ1-2,TRBV7-2,TGTGCCAGCAGCTTAGGCCCCCAGGGCGCGGGCTATGGCTACACCTTC,CASSLGPQGAGYGYTF
NA,TRBD1,TRBJ2-5,TRBV6-2/TRBV6-3,TGTGCCAGCGGGACCGGGACAGGGAGTGAGCAGTACTTC,CASGTGTGSEQYF
many,TRBD2,TRBJ2-5,TRBV5-8,TGTGCCAGCAGCCTTCAGGCTAGCGGGAAAGAGACCCAGTACTTC,CASSLQASGKETQYF
NA,NA,TRBJ2-1,TRBV7-3,TGTGCCAGCAGCTTAATGGTTAACGGTGAGCAGTTCTTC,CASSLMVNGEQFF
few,TRBD1,TRBJ1-5,TRBV3-1,TGTGCCAGCAGCCCCAGGGGGAATAGCAATCAGCCCCAGCATTTT,CASSPRGNSNQPQHF
NA,TRBD1,TRBJ2-4,TRBV12-3/TRBV12-4,TGTGCCAGCAGTGGGACAGACATTCAGTACTTC,CASSGTDIQYF
many,TRBD2,TRBJ2-1,TRBV7-9,TGTGCCAGCAGCTGGGGACTAGCGGGAAACCTCCCCACTGAGCAGTTCTTC,CASSWGLAGNLPTEQFF
NA,NA,TRBJ2-7,TRBV6-2/TRBV6-3,TGTGCCAGCAGTTACCACGAAAGGCCCCCACCGCCCGACGAGCAGTACTTC,CASSYHERPPPPDEQYF
NA,NA,TRBJ2-1,TRBV20-1,TGCAGTGCAAGTCGGGTGGGACAAAGGGATGAGCAGTTCTTC,CSASRVGQRDEQFF
NA,NA,TRBJ2-1,TRBV27,TGTGCCAGCAGCAGGGCCCCTTGGAATGAGCAGTTCTTC,CASSRAPWNEQFF
NA,NA,TRBJ2-5,TRBV5-5,TGTGCCAGCATGGAACAGTCTCGGACCCAGTACTTC,CASMEQSRTQYF
few,NA,TRBJ2-7,TRBV27,TGTGCCAGCAGCAAAGAACCAGGGGCAGGGACCGCCCAGTACTTC,CASSKEPGAGTAQYF
once,NA,TRBJ2-7,TRBV28,TGTGCCAGCAGTTTAGGACGGCGGGCGAGCGAGCAGTACTTC,CASSLGRRASEQYF
few,TRBD1,TRBJ1-2,TRBV15,TGTGCCACCAGCAGCGACAGGGGCGGCTATGGCTACACCTTC,CATSSDRGGYGYTF
NA,NA,TRBJ2-2,TRBV7-2,TGTGCCAGCAGCTTAATGCCCAGACCTGGGGCCGGGGAGCTGTTTTTT,CASSLMPRPGAGELFF
NA,TRBD1,TRBJ2-7,TRBV30,TGTGCCTGGAGTGTGTGGGACAGGATCTCCTACGAGCAGTACTTC,CAWSVWDRISYEQYF
NA,TRBD1,TRBJ1-1,TRBV11-2,TGTGCCAGCGTCTTCATCAGGGGGAGCACTGAAGCTTTCTTT,CASVFIRGSTEAFF
once,TRBD1,TRBJ1-1,TRBV5-1,TGCGCCAGCAGCTGGGGGACAGGGGAAACTGAAGCTTTCTTT,CASSWGTGETEAFF
NA,NA,TRBJ1-1,TRBV28,TGTGCCAGCAGTTTCCACAGGGAGCTCTCTGAAGCTTTCTTT,CASSFHRELSEAFF
few,TRBD1,TRBJ2-7,TRBV2,TGTGCCAGCAGTCTTCCCCGGGACAGGGTTGCCTACGAGCAGTACTTC,CASSLPRDRVAYEQYF
NA,NA,TRBJ2-1,TRBV2,TGTGCCAGCAGTGTTAAGAGGGGACAACGGGCGGGGGATGAGCAGTTCTTC,CASSVKRGQRAGDEQFF